Included here is one T cell receptor (beta chain) sequence, with context. The PCR ran on 60 Vbeta and 13 Jbeta primers. Assay: immunoSEQ multiplex PCR; the TCRdb copy retains only in-frame clones and omits some. There are approximately 140,000 clones in the sample; 75% to 80% occur only once, and 2.5% to 3.5% lies in the top ten. CDR3 length: 13 amino acids. V dropped 10 bases and J dropped 8; count of bases not matched to a gene: 12. The germline gives CDR1 MDHEN, CDR2 SYDVKM. The data belong to a study of cytomegalovirus exposure and HLA in healthy donors. The sequence was obtained from a man in his forties or fifties in good health and CMV-seropositive. This chain connects TRBV28 to TRBJ1-2; 8 bases are a match to TRBD1. The specimen was PBMCs. The CDR3 loop reads CATRGTGLEGYTF. CDR3 in DNA: TGTGCCACCAGGGGGACAGGCCTGGAGGGCTACACCTTC.